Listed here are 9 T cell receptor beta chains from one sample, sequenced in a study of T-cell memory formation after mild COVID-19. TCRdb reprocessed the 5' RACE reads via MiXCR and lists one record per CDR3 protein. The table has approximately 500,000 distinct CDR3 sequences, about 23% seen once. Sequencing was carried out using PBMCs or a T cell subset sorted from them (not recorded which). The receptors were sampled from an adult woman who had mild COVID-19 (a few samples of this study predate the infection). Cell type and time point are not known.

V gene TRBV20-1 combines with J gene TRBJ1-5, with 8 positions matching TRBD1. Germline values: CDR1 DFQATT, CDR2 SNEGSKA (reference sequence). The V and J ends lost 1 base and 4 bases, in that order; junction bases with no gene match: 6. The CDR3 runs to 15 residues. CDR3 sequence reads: CSARGSGGWNQPQHF. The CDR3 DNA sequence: TGCAGTGCTAGAGGCTCAGGGGGCTGGAATCAGCCCCAGCATTTT.

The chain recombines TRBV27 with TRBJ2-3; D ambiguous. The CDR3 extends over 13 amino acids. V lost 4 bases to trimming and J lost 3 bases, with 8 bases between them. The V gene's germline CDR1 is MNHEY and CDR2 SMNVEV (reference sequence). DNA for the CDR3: TGTGCCAGCAGTTCCCACTTGACAGATACGCAGTATTTT. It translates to CASSSHLTDTQYF.

CDR3 sequence: CASSLGAVAYEQYF. DNA for the CDR3: TGTGCCAGCAGCTTAGGTGCGGTCGCATACGAGCAGTACTTC. The J gene is TRBJ2-7, the V gene TRBV7-2; D is uncertain. The CDR3 is made up of 14 amino acids. Trimming cost V 1 base and J 4 bases, with 11 bases left between them. Germline loops: CDR1 SGHTA, CDR2 FQGNSA.

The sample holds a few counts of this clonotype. CDR3 amino acids: CSARPNFSKYGYTF. CDR3 coding DNA: TGCAGTGCTAGACCCAATTTTTCCAAATATGGCTACACCTTC. The gene calls are TRBV20-1 and TRBJ1-2; D uncertain. V lost 2 bases, J lost 5 bases, and 15 bases lay in between. CDR3 length: 14 amino acids. Germline V gene sequence: CDR1 DFQATT, CDR2 SNEGSKA (reference sequence).

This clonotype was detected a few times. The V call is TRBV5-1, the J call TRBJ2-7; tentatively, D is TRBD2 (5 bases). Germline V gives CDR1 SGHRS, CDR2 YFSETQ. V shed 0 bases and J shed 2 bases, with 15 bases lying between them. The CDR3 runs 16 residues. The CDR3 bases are TGCGCCAGCAGCTTGGGTTCCCTAGCTAGGACCTACGAGCAGTACTTC. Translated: CASSLGSLARTYEQYF.

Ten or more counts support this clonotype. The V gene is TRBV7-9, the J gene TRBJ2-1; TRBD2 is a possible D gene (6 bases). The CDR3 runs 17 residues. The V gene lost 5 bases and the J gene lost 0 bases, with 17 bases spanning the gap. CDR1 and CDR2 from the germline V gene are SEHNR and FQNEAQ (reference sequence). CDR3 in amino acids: CASSPSPGESSYNEQFF. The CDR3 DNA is TGTGCCAGCAGCCCCTCCCCGGGGGAGAGCTCCTACAATGAGCAGTTCTTC.

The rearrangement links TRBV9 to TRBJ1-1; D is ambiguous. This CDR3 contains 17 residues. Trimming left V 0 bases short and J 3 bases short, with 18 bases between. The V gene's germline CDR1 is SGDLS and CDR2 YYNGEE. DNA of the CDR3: TGTGCCAGCAGCGTAGCAGGCTCAAGGACCCCGGACACTGAAGCTTTCTTT. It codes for CASSVAGSRTPDTEAFF.

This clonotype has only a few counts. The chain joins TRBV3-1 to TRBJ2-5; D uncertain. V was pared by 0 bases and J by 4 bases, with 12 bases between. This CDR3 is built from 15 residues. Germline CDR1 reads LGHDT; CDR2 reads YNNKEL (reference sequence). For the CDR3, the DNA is TGTGCCAGCAGCCAAGATGAAGGGTACCTAGAGACCCAGTACTTC. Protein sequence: CASSQDEGYLETQYF.

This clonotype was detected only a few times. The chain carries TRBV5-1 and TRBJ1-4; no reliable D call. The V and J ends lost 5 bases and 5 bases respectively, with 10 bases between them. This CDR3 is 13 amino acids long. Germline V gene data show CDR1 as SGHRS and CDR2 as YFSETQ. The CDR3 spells CASSGGWNEKLFF. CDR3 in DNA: TGCGCCAGCAGTGGAGGCTGGAATGAAAAACTGTTTTTT.